These 30 T cell receptor beta chains originate from one sample sequenced in a study of T-cell memory formation after mild COVID-19. MiXCR, run by TCRdb on the 5' RACE reads, gives a single entry per CDR3 protein. In the table there are about 200,000 distinct CDR3 sequences, around 9.1% of which are singletons. The specimen was PBMCs or a T cell subset sorted from them (not recorded which). The source is a man younger than 35 who had mild COVID-19 (a few samples of this study predate the infection). Cell type and time point are not known.

This clonotype came up a few times. This chain connects TRBV5-1 to TRBJ1-1; D is unclear. The CDR3 totals 14 residues. Trimming removed 0 bases from V and 3 bases from J, with 9 bases in between. CDR1 SGHRS and CDR2 YFSETQ come from the germline V gene. As DNA, the CDR3 is TGCGCCAGCAGCTTGGGTGCAGGCTACACTGAAGCTTTCTTT. Amino acids: CASSLGAGYTEAFF. Full variable domain (outside the CDR3, taken from reference TRBV5-1 and TRBJ1-1): KAGVTQTPRYLIKTRGQQVTLSCSPISGHRSVSWYQQTPGQGLQFLFEYFSETQRNKGNFPGRFSGRQFSNSRSEMNVSTLELGDSALYLCASSLGAGYTEAFFGQGTRLTVV.

There are a few counts of this clonotype. The chain carries TRBV7-2 and TRBJ2-1, with D possibly being TRBD2 (7 bases). V shed 5 bases and J shed 8 bases, with 19 bases lying between them. Germline CDR1 reads SGHTA; CDR2 reads FQGNSA. The CDR3 totals 15 residues. For the CDR3, the DNA is TGTGCCAGCAGCCTGGGGGGGGCCGGGTGGTATGAGCAGTTCTTC. Translating gives CASSLGGAGWYEQFF.

This clonotype was seen only a few times. J is TRBJ2-5 and V is TRBV3-1; perhaps TRBD2 as D (7 bases). Trimming cost V 4 bases and J 4 bases, with 10 bases left between them. The CDR3 consists of 13 residues. The germline CDR1 and CDR2 sequences are LGHDT and YNNKEL (reference sequence). DNA for the CDR3: TGTGCCAGCAGCCGGGGGGGCCGAGAGACCCAGTACTTC. As protein: CASSRGGRETQYF.

The chain carries TRBV4-2 and TRBJ1-5; D unclear. V lost 0 bases and J lost 2, with 8 bases in between. CDR3 length: 15 residues. CDR1 is LGHNA and CDR2 is YNFKEQ in the germline V gene. This CDR3 is CASSQDQQGNQPQHF. The CDR3 coding sequence is TGTGCCAGCAGCCAAGATCAGCAGGGCAATCAGCCCCAGCATTTT.

This clonotype was counted a few times. The chain employs TRBV7-3 and TRBJ2-2; D gene unclear. From germline, CDR1 is SGHTA and CDR2 FQGTGA. V was clipped by 2 bases and J by 4 bases, with 20 bases between them. The CDR3 covers 18 residues. This CDR3 is CASSLWNNGGPPTGELFF. DNA for the CDR3: TGTGCCAGCAGCTTATGGAACAACGGTGGGCCGCCCACCGGGGAGCTGTTTTTT.

The sample holds a few counts of this clonotype. The chain uses TRBV9 and TRBJ2-1; TRBD2 matches 9 bases. CDR3 length equals 15 residues. Germline trimming cut 5 bases from V and 5 bases from J; bases unmatched to any gene: 8. Germline assignment: CDR1 SGDLS and CDR2 YYNGEE. In DNA, the CDR3 is TGTGCCAGCAGTGACTCTAGCGGGGTCGACAATGAGCAGTTCTTC. Residues: CASSDSSGVDNEQFF.

The chain uses TRBV7-2 and TRBJ2-3; D possibly corresponds to TRBD1 (6 bases). V was shortened by 7 bases and J by 0 bases, with 20 bases between the two germline ends. The CDR3 has 17 amino acids. Germline V gene data show CDR1 as SGHTA and CDR2 as FQGNSA. CDR3 sequence reads: CASIPGRGGTSTDTQYF. CDR3 nucleotide sequence: TGTGCCAGCATCCCTGGGCGAGGGGGTACTAGCACAGATACGCAGTATTTT.

The sample holds a few counts of this clonotype. V usage is TRBV28 and J usage is TRBJ2-6; D not resolved. Germline V lookup: CDR1 MDHEN, CDR2 SYDVKM. The CDR3 is 16 amino acids. V lost 2 bases, J lost 1 base, and 9 bases lay in between. This CDR3 is CASSLALQSGANVLTF. The DNA of the CDR3 is TGTGCCAGCAGTTTAGCCCTACAGTCTGGGGCCAACGTCCTGACTTTC.

This clonotype was found a few times. This sequence joins TRBV20-1 and TRBJ2-3; 8 bases match TRBD2. Germline V lookup: CDR1 DFQATT, CDR2 SNEGSKA (reference sequence). This CDR3 contains 14 residues. Trimming took 4 bases from V and 2 from J; bases not matched to a gene: 5. CDR3 sequence reads: CSATGLASTDTQYF. CDR3 DNA sequence: TGCAGTGCTACTGGACTAGCCTCCACAGATACGCAGTATTTT.

The table lists this clonotype with a few counts. The rearrangement joins TRBV4-2 to TRBJ2-3; a possible D gene is TRBD2 (7 bases). Trimming removed 0 bases at V and 0 bases at J, with 13 bases between. Germline CDR1 LGHNA, CDR2 YNFKEQ. The CDR3 loop spans 17 amino acids. In DNA, the CDR3 is TGTGCCAGCAGCCAAGATCGGGGGGCCCCCAGCACAGATACGCAGTATTTT. Translated: CASSQDRGAPSTDTQYF.

Many counts were recorded for this clonotype. The gene calls are TRBV2 and TRBJ2-3; either TRBD1 or TRBD2 may fit D (5 bases each). Germline lookup yields CDR1 SNHLY and CDR2 FYNNEI. The CDR3 length is 11 residues. Trimming took off 10 bases at V and 3 bases at J, with 8 bases between the two ends. CDR3 amino acids: CANGGTDTQYF. CDR3 sequence (DNA): TGTGCCAATGGGGGTACAGATACGCAGTATTTT.

This clonotype was seen ten or more times. One junction end does not reproduce the germline sequence, and a read error may be involved. The rearrangement links TRBV5-1 to TRBJ2-3; D may be TRBD1 (6 bases). Per the germline V gene, CDR1 is SGHRS and CDR2 is YFSETQ. This CDR3 spans 14 amino acids. The CDR3 reads CASSSGQSTDTQYF. The DNA for the CDR3 is TGTGCCAGCAGTTCCGGACAGTCCACAGATACGCAGTATTTT. Combining the CDR3 with reference TRBV5-1 and TRBJ2-3 gives the whole variable domain KAGVTQTPRYLIKTRGQQVTLSCSPISGHRSVSWYQQTPGQGLQFLFEYFSETQRNKGNFPGRFSGRQFSNSRSEMNVSTLELGDSALYLCASSSGQSTDTQYFGPGTRLTVL.

This clonotype has at least ten counts. J is TRBJ1-5 and V is TRBV7-9; no clear D. V lost 1 base, J lost 6 bases, and 10 bases lay in between. CDR3 size: 14 residues. Per the germline V gene, CDR1 is SEHNR and CDR2 is FQNEAQ (reference sequence). The chain's CDR3 is CASSLEYDSQPQHF. As DNA, the CDR3 is TGTGCCAGCAGCTTAGAGTACGATAGTCAGCCCCAGCATTTT.

This sequence joins TRBV3-1 and TRBJ2-1; 7 bases align to TRBD1. V was pared by 0 bases and J by 3 bases, with 2 bases of the junction left unmatched. Germline CDR1 is LGHDT and CDR2 is YNNKEL (reference sequence). The CDR3 is made up of 15 amino acids. The CDR3 DNA is TGTGCCAGCAGCCAAGACGGGACAGACTACAATGAGCAGTTCTTC. This gives the protein CASSQDGTDYNEQFF.

The V call is TRBV4-3, the J call TRBJ2-2, with 7 positions matching TRBD1. The CDR3 runs 16 residues. Looked up from germline, CDR1 is LGHNA and CDR2 is YSLEER. V trimming: 0 bases; J trimming: 5 bases; junction bases outside the gene matches: 6. CDR3 sequence reads: CASSQEGRGQTGELFF. CDR3 nucleotides: TGCGCCAGCAGCCAAGAGGGTAGGGGGCAGACCGGGGAGCTGTTTTTT.

This clonotype has only a few counts. J is TRBJ1-1 and V is TRBV20-1, with TRBD1 matching 9 bases. CDR3 length equals 16 residues. Looked up from germline, CDR1 is DFQATT and CDR2 is SNEGSKA (reference sequence). V shed 5 bases, J shed 4 bases, and the junction held 14 bases outside the gene matches. In DNA, the CDR3 is TGCAGTGCTCCAGTCCCGGGACAGGGCTGGGGCACTGAAGCTTTCTTT. Its protein is CSAPVPGQGWGTEAFF.

This clonotype was seen many times. The chain has TRBV7-2 and TRBJ2-1; D may be TRBD1 or TRBD2 (5 bases each). The germline V gene has CDR1 SGHTA and CDR2 FQGNSA. CDR3 length: 14 amino acids. Trimming stripped 2 bases from V and 6 bases from J, with 11 bases between. The CDR3 sequence: CASSLSRDLNEQFF. In DNA form, the CDR3 reads TGTGCCAGCAGCTTAAGTAGGGACCTCAATGAGCAGTTCTTC.

The J gene is TRBJ2-6, the V gene TRBV12-3 or TRBV12-4; D remains ambiguous. Deletions cut 6 bases from V and 0 bases from J, with 9 bases between. The CDR3 has 15 amino acids. The CDR3 nucleotides read TGTGCCAGCAGGACAAGCATCTCTGGGGCCAACGTCCTGACTTTC. Translating gives CASRTSISGANVLTF.

This clonotype was detected only a few times. The rearrangement links TRBV4-1 to TRBJ1-6; the D is unclear. Germline V gene sequence: CDR1 MGHRA, CDR2 YSYEKL. V lost 4 bases and J lost 11, with 18 bases in between. This CDR3 contains 15 residues. CDR3 nucleotides: TGCGCCAGCAGCCCCGCGGGGTACCGGGGAACACCCCTCCACTTT. The encoded protein is CASSPAGYRGTPLHF.

This clonotype was recorded at least ten times. The CDR3 here is CASSLTLNTEAFF. CDR3 sequence (DNA): TGTGCCAGCAGCTTAACGTTGAACACTGAAGCTTTCTTT. The V gene is TRBV7-3, the J gene TRBJ1-1; D is undetermined. V was trimmed by 0 bases and J by 0 bases, leaving 2 bases between them. The V gene's germline CDR1 is SGHTA and CDR2 FQGTGA. There are 13 residues in the CDR3.

This chain uses TRBV6-6 with TRBJ1-5; D perhaps matches TRBD1 (5 bases). Between the trimmed V and J ends, which lost 2 bases and 2 bases, there was a span of 13 bases. Germline CDR1 reads MNHNY; CDR2 reads SVGAGI (reference sequence). CDR3 length equals 16 residues. CDR3: CASSYGGVEGNQPQHF. The CDR3 nucleotides read TGTGCCAGCAGTTACGGGGGGGTGGAGGGCAATCAGCCCCAGCATTTT.

The J gene is TRBJ2-3, the V gene TRBV6-5, with a possible D match to TRBD2 (6 bases). V was trimmed by 2 bases and J by 0 bases, leaving 12 bases between them. There are 16 residues in the CDR3. Germline CDR1 is MNHEY and CDR2 is SVGAGI. CDR3 residues: CASSYESGRSTDTQYF. Here the CDR3 DNA reads TGTGCCAGCAGTTACGAGAGCGGGCGAAGCACAGATACGCAGTATTTT.

This clonotype was observed a few times. V gene TRBV12-3 or TRBV12-4 combines with J gene TRBJ1-2; D gene ambiguous. The CDR3 extends over 14 amino acids. With 3 bases removed from V and 0 bases from J, the gap between germline ends came to 8 bases. CDR3 DNA sequence: TGTGCCAGCAGTTTCTCCGGGACTAACTATGGCTACACCTTC. It translates to CASSFSGTNYGYTF.

This sequence joins TRBV5-1 and TRBJ2-5, with D perhaps matching TRBD1 (6 bases). CDR1 is SGHRS and CDR2 is YFSETQ in the germline V gene. The CDR3 loop spans 14 amino acids. The V end lost 9 bases, the J end lost 5 bases, and 20 bases lay between the germline ends. CDR3 residues: CATGSGTPRETQYF. In nucleotides, the CDR3 is TGCGCCACCGGTTCCGGGACACCAAGGGAGACCCAGTACTTC.

This clonotype was seen at least ten times. The rearrangement uses TRBV6-2 or TRBV6-3 and TRBJ1-5; D unresolved. Trimming removed 0 bases at V and 10 bases at J, with 10 bases between. The CDR3 runs to 13 residues. CDR1 and CDR2 (germline): MNHEY, SVGEGT. CDR3 sequence: CASSYSEARPQHF. Written as DNA, the CDR3 is TGTGCCAGCAGTTACTCCGAGGCCCGACCCCAGCATTTT.

The V call is TRBV20-1, the J call TRBJ2-5; 8 nucleotides agree with TRBD2. The CDR3 spans 15 residues. Germline V gives CDR1 DFQATT, CDR2 SNEGSKA (reference sequence). V was clipped by 3 bases and J by 2 bases; unmatched bases: 8. CDR3 nucleotide sequence: TGCAGTGCTAGGAGAGGAGGGACTAGTCAAGAGACCCAGTACTTC. The encoded protein is CSARRGGTSQETQYF.

This clonotype was seen a handful of times. The rearrangement links TRBV29-1 to TRBJ1-1; a possible D gene is TRBD1 (5 bases). This CDR3 is built from 14 residues. Germline V gives CDR1 SQVTM, CDR2 ANQGSEA. V lost 5 bases and J 1 base, leaving 14 bases between the germline ends. In nucleotides, the CDR3 is TGCAGCGTTTCTCCCACAGGCGGGAACACTGAAGCTTTCTTT. Its protein product is CSVSPTGGNTEAFF.

The sample holds many counts of this clonotype. The chain has TRBV6-5 and TRBJ1-2; maybe TRBD1 (5 bases). In germline, CDR1 is MNHEY, CDR2 SVGAGI. Between the trimmed V and J ends, which lost 4 bases and 9 bases, there was a span of 21 bases. The length of the CDR3 is 15 residues. CDR3 nucleotide sequence: TGTGCCAGCAGTTCCCGGGGGACGGCGGGAAGGAGCTACACCTTC. Translated: CASSSRGTAGRSYTF.

The rearrangement links TRBV20-1 to TRBJ1-1, with TRBD1 as a possible D gene (5 bases). Germline-derived CDR1 and CDR2 are DFQATT and SNEGSKA (reference sequence). The CDR3 has 13 residues. V shed 1 base and J shed 8 bases, with 14 bases lying between them. Written as DNA, the CDR3 is TGCAGTGCTAGAGGCCTCGGGGGGATCGAAGCTTTCTTT. Translation: CSARGLGGIEAFF.

The rearrangement uses TRBV7-9 and TRBJ2-7, with 10 positions matching TRBD2. Germline V gene sequence: CDR1 SEHNR, CDR2 FQNEAQ (reference sequence). Trimming cost V 8 bases and J 0 bases; bases outside gene matches: 10. The CDR3 extends over 16 amino acids. CDR3 in amino acids: CASCWASGGFSYEQYF. The CDR3 DNA follows: TGTGCCAGCTGTTGGGCTAGCGGGGGATTCTCCTACGAGCAGTACTTC.